This T cell receptor (beta chain) comes out of a study of patients and donors after allogeneic stem cell transplantation (dated by TCRdb to 2018 to 2020). This clonotype was observed a few times. Its antigen is unknown. No base quality information exists; no much larger clone differs at one position. The germline V gene encodes CDR1 MNHNY and CDR2 SVGAGI (reference sequence). Relative to germline, V is 5 bases shorter and J is 9 bases shorter, with 11 bases between their ends. Including the terminal cysteine and phenylalanine, the CDR3 comprises 12 residues. The kept DNA is CDR3 alone, 36 bases in frame from the first base. The method behind the library was RT-PCR. Reads for this sample came from a NextSeq 550. TCRdb took the public reads, trimmed them with fastp at Q25, ran MiXCR for clone calling and kept in-frame beta chains. Identical CDR3 proteins give one entry, which carries the most common genes and DNA. The sample table contains 200,000 to 250,000 distinct CDR3 sequences; only one count was recorded for 13% to 15% of them. The ten largest clones take up roughly 11% of the sample.

The source of this sequence is a human donor who was either an allogeneic HSCT recipient or a stem cell or donor lymphocyte infusion donor (not recorded which). It is not recorded whose cells these are; they may come from a transplant donor. The specimen was blood, either unsorted or a sorted T cell fraction (not recorded which). The chain is assembled from TRBV6-6 and TRBJ2-4; the D gene cannot be resolved reliably. The nucleotides are TGTGCCAGCAGTACCGGACGCGGCATTCAGTACTTC. Its protein reads: CASSTGRGIQYF.